The clone carrying this TCR beta chain occurred many times. These data belong to a study of T cells in Graves' hyperthyroidism and ophthalmopathy. The CDR3 regions of TCR beta were amplified from RNA transcripts. A set of HTBI primers served as the primers for a first-round RT-PCR of the TCR CDR3. A single record per CDR3 protein comes from TCRdb applying MiXCR to the multiplex PCR reads. The sample includes hundreds of thousands of distinct CDR3 sequences, around 19% of them seen just once. Germline lookup yields CDR1 SGHRS and CDR2 YFSETQ. V lost 0 bases to trimming and J lost 0 bases, with 6 bases between them. The CDR3 covers 15 residues.

The source is a woman aged 45-65 years with Graves' hyperthyroidism that later progressed to Graves' ophthalmopathy. The gene calls are TRBV5-1 and TRBJ2-2; D is ambiguous. Sequenced: blood. CDR3 nucleotide sequence: TGCGCCAGCAGCTTGGCCAGTACGAACACCGGGGAGCTGTTTTTT. Protein sequence: CASSLASTNTGELFF.